The present entry profiles one T cell receptor (beta chain) with its context. The source of the sample is a study of blood T cell repertoires in COVID-19. The germline V gene has CDR1 KGHSH and CDR2 LQKENI. The CDR3 sequence is 15 residues long. V gave up 2 bases and J gave up 3 bases; unmatched junction bases: 5. Repertoires were generated with immunoSEQ multiplex PCR, while TCRdb's copy carries only in-frame clones and drops some. The table has hundreds of thousands of clones, about 87% seen once; the top ten hold 2.5% to 3%. The chain has TRBV18 and TRBJ2-7; TRBD2 agrees at 9 bases. The receptor was derived from a woman between 45 and 65 years old who had recovered from COVID-19. Material for sequencing was PBMCs or T cells enriched from blood (not recorded which). The CDR3 spells CASSPGLATNYEQYF. The CDR3 DNA sequence: TGTGCCAGCTCACCAGGACTAGCGACAAACTACGAGCAGTACTTC. Full variable domain (rest looked up from reference TRBV18 and TRBJ2-7): NAGVMQNPRHLVRRRGQEARLRCSPMKGHSHVYWYRQLPEEGLKFMVYLQKENIIDESGMPKERFSAEFPKEGPSILRIQQVVRGDSAAYFCASSPGLATNYEQYFGPGTRLTVT.